These 26 T cell receptor beta chains came from one sample sequenced in a study of persistence of HIV-infected CD4 T cells. The libraries were made with immunoSEQ version 4 in survey mode. This table comes from immunoSEQ multiplex PCR, and its TCRdb copy is limited to in-frame clones, with some not included. The data hold more than 30,000 clones, with roughly 70% observed a single time. No antigens are known for them. Overlapping HIV-1 Gag 15-mer peptides at 1 ug per peptide per mL were used. Responding CD4+ T cells were sorted by upregulation of both CD40 ligand and CD69. The material sequenced was CD4+ T cells sorted from PBMCs after roughly 18-hour stimulation, taken from a patient who received antiretroviral therapy. The receptors were sampled from an adult man with HIV who was CMV-seropositive.

This rearrangement joins TRBV19 to TRBJ2-3; D is ambiguous. The germline CDR1 and CDR2 sequences are LNHDA and SQIVND (reference sequence). The germline V and J ends were trimmed by 3 bases and 1 base, with 14 bases remaining between them. The CDR3 covers 16 residues. CDR3 region: CASSIEAYRGTDTQYF. CDR3 coding DNA: TGTGCCAGTAGTATTGAAGCCTATAGGGGCACAGATACGCAGTATTTT. The entire variable domain, with the rest obtained from reference TRBV19 and TRBJ2-3, is as follows: DGGITQSPKYLFRKEGQNVTLSCEQNLNHDAMYWYRQDPGQGLRLIYYSQIVNDFQKGDIAEGYSVSREKKESFPLTVTSAQKNPTAFYLCASSIEAYRGTDTQYFGPGTRLTVL.

The chain has TRBV10-3 and TRBJ1-2; 11 nucleotides line up with TRBD1. CDR1 and CDR2 from the germline V gene are ENHRY and SYGVKD. The length of the CDR3 is 17 residues. After removal of 3 bases from V and 0 bases from J, the junction contained 6 bases not matched to a gene. The CDR3 bases are TGTGCCATCAGTGACCCTATGGGACAGGGGGCTAACTATGGCTACACCTTC. Its translation is CAISDPMGQGANYGYTF.

Only a few counts were recorded for this clone. The chain couples TRBV10-1 to TRBJ1-3, with a possible D match to TRBD1 (6 bases). Germline CDR1 WNHNN, CDR2 SYGVQD (reference sequence). The length of the CDR3 is 14 residues. V was cut by 2 bases and J by 5 bases, with 10 bases left in between. The CDR3 sequence is CASSEGTRRNTIYF. CDR3 bases: TGCGCCAGCAGTGAGGGGACACGAAGAAACACCATATATTTT.

In DNA, the CDR3 is TGTGCCAGCAGTCCTACCCGACAGGCGGAAGCTTTCTTT. This gives the protein CASSPTRQAEAFF. This chain links TRBV3-1 (or the pseudogene TRBV3-2) with TRBJ1-1; TRBD1 might be the D (6 bases). Germline CDR1 and CDR2: LGHDT and YNNKEL (reference sequence). The CDR3 sequence is 13 residues long. The V gene lost 6 bases and the J gene lost 8 bases, with 16 bases spanning the gap.

The chain joins TRBV7-9 to TRBJ2-1; 8 bases agree with TRBD2. This CDR3 spans 16 amino acids. V lost 2 bases, J lost 6 bases, and 9 bases stayed unmatched. Germline lookup yields CDR1 SEHNR and CDR2 FQNEAQ (reference sequence). CDR3 DNA: TGTGCCAGCAGCTTAAAAGGGGGAGCGGGGGCCAATGAGCAGTTCTTC. Translated: CASSLKGGAGANEQFF.

This rearrangement joins TRBV18 to TRBJ2-2; D might be TRBD1 (6 bases). Germline V lookup: CDR1 KGHSH, CDR2 LQKENI. This CDR3 has 15 amino acids. V was clipped by 2 bases and J by 1 base, with 8 bases between them. CDR3 bases: TGTGCCAGCTCACCAAAGGACAGGAACACCGGGGAGCTGTTTTTT. This translates into CASSPKDRNTGELFF.

The genes are TRBV20-1 and TRBJ1-2; tentatively, D is TRBD1 (5 bases). Germline assignment: CDR1 DFQATT and CDR2 SNEGSKA (reference sequence). The CDR3 sequence is 11 residues long. With 5 bases removed from V and 8 bases from J, the gap between germline ends came to 12 bases. The CDR3 sequence: CSAGDPVGYTF. CDR3 DNA: TGCAGTGCTGGGGACCCTGTGGGCTACACCTTC.

The V call is TRBV9, the J call TRBJ2-1; the match to TRBD2 covers 9 bases. The CDR3 contains 16 residues. Trimming removed 2 bases from V and 6 bases from J; junction bases left unmatched: 9. Looked up from germline, CDR1 is SGDLS and CDR2 is YYNGEE. CDR3 coding DNA: TGTGCCAGCAGCGTGTTGGAGGCTAGCGGGATCAATGAGCAGTTCTTC. It codes for CASSVLEASGINEQFF.

This clone is medium-sized (0.01 to 0.1%) in the sample. The rearrangement uses TRBV7-3 and TRBJ2-5; either TRBD1 or TRBD2 may fit D (5 bases each). CDR3 length: 16 residues. Germline V lookup: CDR1 SGHTA, CDR2 FQGTGA. V was pared by 2 bases and J by 1 base, with 14 bases between. The CDR3 loop is CASSLGDRGGQETQYF. The CDR3 nucleotides are TGTGCCAGCAGCTTAGGGGACCGAGGAGGCCAAGAGACCCAGTACTTC. The variable domain in full, with the rest retrieved from reference TRBV7-3 and TRBJ2-5, is GAGVSQTPSNKVTEKGKYVELRCDPISGHTALYWYRQSLGQGPEFLIYFQGTGAADDSGLPNDRFFAVRPEGSVSTLKIQRTERGDSAVYLCASSLGDRGGQETQYFGPGTRLLVL.

The rearrangement joins TRBV19 to TRBJ2-4, with 10 bases identical to TRBD2. Per the germline V gene, CDR1 is LNHDA and CDR2 is SQIVND (reference sequence). The V segment lost 6 bases and the J segment 3 bases; nucleotides outside the gene matches: 5. The CDR3 runs 15 residues. This chain's CDR3 is CASREASGGKNIQYF. Written as DNA, the CDR3 is TGTGCCAGTAGGGAGGCTAGCGGGGGCAAAAACATTCAGTACTTC.

By its share, this clone is medium-sized (0.01 to 0.1%). The gene calls are TRBV3-1 (or the pseudogene TRBV3-2) and TRBJ1-2; TRBD1 aligns across 7 bases. This CDR3 is built from 15 residues. Germline V gene data show CDR1 as LGHDT and CDR2 as YNNKEL (reference sequence). Unmatched junction bases numbered 12, after V lost 4 bases and J lost 7 bases. The CDR3 reads CASSPSTNPGGGYTF. The CDR3 nucleotides are TGTGCCAGCAGCCCGTCTACGAACCCAGGGGGTGGCTACACCTTC.

On this clone itself: At one end the junction does not follow the germline gene, possibly because of a read error. The CDR3 DNA is TGCGCCAGCAGTTTGGGGAGGGACACAGATACGCAGTATTTT. It translates to CASSLGRDTDTQYF. This chain uses TRBV5-1 with TRBJ2-3, with 7 bases identical to TRBD2. CDR1 SGHRS and CDR2 YFSETQ come from the germline V gene. The CDR3 totals 14 residues.

The CDR3 region is CASSLIAGLAKNIQYF. The CDR3 DNA sequence: TGTGCCAGCAGCTTAATCGCCGGCCTAGCCAAAAACATTCAGTACTTC. The chain combines TRBV11-2 with TRBJ2-4, with no clear D. This CDR3 has 16 residues. In germline, CDR1 is SGHAT, CDR2 FQNNGV. V was shortened by 2 bases and J by 0 bases, with 11 bases between the two germline ends.

This clone has only a few counts. Other DNA sequences in the sample encode the same CDR3. The V call is TRBV5-1, the J call TRBJ2-1; D uncertain. V lost 2 bases, J lost 4 bases, and 10 bases lay in between. The CDR3 has 14 amino acids. CDR1 is SGHRS and CDR2 is YFSETQ in the germline V gene. In nucleotides, the CDR3 is TGCGCCAGCAGCTTAGAGGCAGGATACAATGAGCAGTTCTTC. Residues: CASSLEAGYNEQFF.

The V and J genes are TRBV19 and TRBJ2-1; 12 nucleotides match TRBD2. The V gene's germline CDR1 is LNHDA and CDR2 SQIVND (reference sequence). The CDR3 is 21 amino acids. The V gene end was trimmed by 5 bases and the J gene end by 0 bases; junction bases not matched to a gene: 17. The CDR3: CASSSRLAGAVLSSSYNEQFF. CDR3 nucleotide sequence: TGTGCCAGTAGTTCACGACTAGCGGGGGCTGTCCTATCTAGCTCCTACAATGAGCAGTTCTTC.

The chain is built from TRBV4-2 and TRBJ2-5; D perhaps matches TRBD2 (5 bases). Germline V lookup: CDR1 LGHNA, CDR2 YNFKEQ. The CDR3 extends over 15 amino acids. Trimming removed 2 bases from V and 7 bases from J, with 17 bases in between. The chain's CDR3 is CASSQRLTRFGTQYF. As DNA, the CDR3 is TGTGCCAGCAGCCAACGACTAACGAGGTTCGGGACCCAGTACTTC.

The rearrangement uses TRBV2 and TRBJ1-1, with D perhaps TRBD1 (5 bases). Trimming removed 3 bases at V and 5 bases at J, with 22 bases between. CDR3 length equals 17 residues. Germline V CDR1 and CDR2: SNHLY, FYNNEI. The CDR3 bases are TGTGCCAGCAGTGACGGCGGGGGGTGGGGGAGACGAACTGAAGCTTTCTTT. It translates to CASSDGGGWGRRTEAFF.

This clone was seen more than once but under ten times. V and J are TRBV2 and TRBJ1-5; no clear D gene. CDR3 length equals 13 residues. Trimming pared 6 bases from V and 8 bases from J, leaving 14 bases between. The germline V gene encodes CDR1 SNHLY and CDR2 FYNNEI. The CDR3 DNA reads TGTGCCAGCAGGTGGGAGTTTCGGGAGCCCCAGCATTTT. Translated, it gives CASRWEFREPQHF.

The genes are TRBV10-1 and TRBJ1-3; tentative D call: TRBD1 (5 bases). From germline, CDR1 is WNHNN and CDR2 SYGVQD (reference sequence). CDR3 size: 12 residues. Trimming shortened V by 0 bases and J by 10 bases, and 7 bases separated the two germline ends. The CDR3 nucleotides are TGCGCCAGCAGTGAGTCCGGGGGGACCATATATTTT. This sequence encodes CASSESGGTIYF.

The V call is TRBV5-4, the J call TRBJ1-2; D is perhaps TRBD1 (5 bases). Germline CDR1 SGHNT, CDR2 YYREEE (reference sequence). Trimming took off 4 bases at V and 12 bases at J, with 16 bases between the two ends. CDR3 length equals 12 residues. The CDR3 protein is CASSPGRLTNTF. DNA of the CDR3: TGTGCCAGCAGCCCGGGACGGCTAACTAACACCTTC.

This clone was picked up one time. This chain joins TRBV4-1 and TRBJ2-7; 7 bases fit TRBD1. V lost 4 bases and J lost 2; bases outside the gene matches: 8. The CDR3 runs to 15 residues. CDR1 MGHRA and CDR2 YSYEKL come from the germline V gene. CDR3 loop: CASSLFPGTAYEQYF. In DNA, the CDR3 is TGCGCCAGCAGCCTTTTCCCCGGGACAGCCTACGAGCAGTACTTC.

The V gene is TRBV21-1, the J gene TRBJ2-7; the table names TRBD1, a call not compared with the DNA. TRBV21-1 is classified as a pseudogene. The CDR3 is 20 residues long. The CDR3 reads CASSKVSGTGGLSTSYEQYF. The CDR3, as DNA: TGTGCCAGCAGCAAAGTATCCGGGACAGGGGGTCTTTCCACCTCCTACGAGCAGTACTTC.

J is TRBJ2-2 and V is TRBV3-1 (or the pseudogene TRBV3-2), with 7 bases lining up with TRBD2. J lost 1 base, V lost 3 bases, and 2 bases had no gene match. This CDR3 has 15 amino acids. From germline, CDR1 is LGHDT and CDR2 YNNKEL (reference sequence). The CDR3 region is CASSQSGGNTGELFF. CDR3 sequence (DNA): TGTGCCAGCAGCCAGTCGGGGGGGAACACCGGGGAGCTGTTTTTT.

In DNA form, the CDR3 reads TGCAGCGTTGGGAAGAACACCGGGGAGCTGTTTTTT. This translates into CSVGKNTGELFF. This chain links TRBV29-1 with TRBJ2-2; no definite D call. Germline-derived CDR1 and CDR2 are SQVTM and ANQGSEA. With 4 bases removed from V and 1 base from J, the gap between germline ends came to 4 bases. The CDR3 length is 12 residues.

The V call is TRBV19, the J call TRBJ1-1; D not certain. The V gene lost 2 bases and the J gene lost 4 bases, with 8 bases spanning the gap. CDR3 length: 13 amino acids. Germline CDR1 and CDR2: LNHDA and SQIVND (reference sequence). CDR3 amino acids: CASSIYPVTEAFF. As DNA, the CDR3 is TGTGCCAGTAGTATATACCCGGTCACTGAAGCTTTCTTT.

The chain has TRBV6-5 and TRBJ1-2; 10 bases fit TRBD1. The junction had 8 bases not matched to a gene; V was cut back by 6 bases and J by 4 bases. This CDR3 spans 15 amino acids. Germline lookup yields CDR1 MNHEY and CDR2 SVGAGI. CDR3 DNA: TGTGCCAGCAGGCGAGGGACAGGGGAGGGCTATGGCTACACCTTC. It is translated as CASRRGTGEGYGYTF.